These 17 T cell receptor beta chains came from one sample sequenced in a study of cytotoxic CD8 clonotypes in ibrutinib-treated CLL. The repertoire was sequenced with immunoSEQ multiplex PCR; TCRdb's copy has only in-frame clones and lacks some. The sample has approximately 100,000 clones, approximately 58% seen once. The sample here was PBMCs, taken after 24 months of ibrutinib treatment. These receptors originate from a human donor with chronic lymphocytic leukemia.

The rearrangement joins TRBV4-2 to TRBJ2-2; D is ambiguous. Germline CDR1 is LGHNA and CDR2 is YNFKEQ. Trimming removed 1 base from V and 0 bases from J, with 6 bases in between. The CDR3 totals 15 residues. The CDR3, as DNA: TGTGCCAGCAGCCAAGCCACTACGAACACCGGGGAGCTGTTTTTT. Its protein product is CASSQATTNTGELFF.

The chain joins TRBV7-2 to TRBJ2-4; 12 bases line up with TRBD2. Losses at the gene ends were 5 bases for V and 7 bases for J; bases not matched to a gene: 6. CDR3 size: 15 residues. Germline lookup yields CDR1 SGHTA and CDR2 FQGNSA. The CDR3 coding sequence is TGTGCCAGCAGCACTAGCGGGGGGCCAATTAACATTCAGTACTTC. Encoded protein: CASSTSGGPINIQYF.

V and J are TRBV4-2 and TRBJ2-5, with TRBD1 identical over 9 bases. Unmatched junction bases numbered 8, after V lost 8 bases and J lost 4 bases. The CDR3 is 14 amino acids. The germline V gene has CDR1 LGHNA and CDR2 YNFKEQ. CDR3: CASSDTGGGETQYF. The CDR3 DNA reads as TGTGCCAGCTCCGATACAGGGGGCGGAGAGACCCAGTACTTC.

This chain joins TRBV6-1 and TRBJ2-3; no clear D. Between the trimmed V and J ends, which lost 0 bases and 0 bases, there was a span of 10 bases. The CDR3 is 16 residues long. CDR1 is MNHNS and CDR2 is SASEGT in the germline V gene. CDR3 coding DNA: TGTGCCAGCAGTGAAGCGCTGAAGAGTAGCACAGATACGCAGTATTTT. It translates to CASSEALKSSTDTQYF.

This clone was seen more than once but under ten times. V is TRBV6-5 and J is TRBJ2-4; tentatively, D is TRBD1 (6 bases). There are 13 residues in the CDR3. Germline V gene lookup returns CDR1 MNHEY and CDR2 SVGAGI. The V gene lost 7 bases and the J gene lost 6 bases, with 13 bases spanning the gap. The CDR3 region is CASTGRGRNIQYF. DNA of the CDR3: TGTGCCAGCACCGGCAGGGGTCGAAACATTCAGTACTTC.

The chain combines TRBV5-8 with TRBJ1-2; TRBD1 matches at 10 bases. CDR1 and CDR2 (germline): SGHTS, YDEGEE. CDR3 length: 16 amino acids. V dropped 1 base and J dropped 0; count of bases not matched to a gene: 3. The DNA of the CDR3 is TGTGCCAGCAGCTTGAGGACAGGGGGAGCTAACTATGGCTACACCTTC. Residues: CASSLRTGGANYGYTF.

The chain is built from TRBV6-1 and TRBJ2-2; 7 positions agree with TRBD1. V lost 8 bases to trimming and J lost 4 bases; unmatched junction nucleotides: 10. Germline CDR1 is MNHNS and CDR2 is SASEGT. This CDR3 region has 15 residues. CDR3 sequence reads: CASGTGELGTGELFF. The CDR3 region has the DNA TGTGCCAGCGGTACAGGGGAATTGGGCACCGGGGAGCTGTTTTTT.

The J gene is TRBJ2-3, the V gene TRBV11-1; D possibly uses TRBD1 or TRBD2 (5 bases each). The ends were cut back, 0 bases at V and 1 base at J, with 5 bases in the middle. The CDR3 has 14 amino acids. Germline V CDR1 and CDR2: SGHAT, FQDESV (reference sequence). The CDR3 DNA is TGTGCCAGCAGCTTAGCGGGGGGCACAGATACGCAGTATTTT. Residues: CASSLAGGTDTQYF. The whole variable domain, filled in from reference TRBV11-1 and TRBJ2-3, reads EAEVAQSPRYKITEKSQAVAFWCDPISGHATLYWYRQILGQGPELLVQFQDESVVDDSQLPKDRFSAERLKGVDSTLKIQPAELGDSAMYLCASSLAGGTDTQYFGPGTRLTVL.

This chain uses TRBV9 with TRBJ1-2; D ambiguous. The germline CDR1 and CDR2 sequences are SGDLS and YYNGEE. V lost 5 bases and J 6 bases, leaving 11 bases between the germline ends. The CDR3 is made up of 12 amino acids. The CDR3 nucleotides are TGTGCCAGCAGAAGGGAGGATCATGGCTACACCTTC. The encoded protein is CASRREDHGYTF.

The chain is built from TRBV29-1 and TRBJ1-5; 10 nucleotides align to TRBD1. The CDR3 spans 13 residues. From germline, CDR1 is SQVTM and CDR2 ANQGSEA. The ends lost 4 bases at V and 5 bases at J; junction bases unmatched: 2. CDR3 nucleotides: TGCAGCGTTGGACAGGGGGCCTATCAGCCCCAGCATTTT. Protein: CSVGQGAYQPQHF.

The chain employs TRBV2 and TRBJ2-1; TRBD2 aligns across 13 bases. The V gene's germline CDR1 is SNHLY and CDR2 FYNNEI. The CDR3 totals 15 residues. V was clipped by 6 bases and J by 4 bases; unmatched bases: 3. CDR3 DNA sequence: TGTGCCAGCAGCCCGGGACTAGCGGGGTACAATGAGCAGTTCTTC. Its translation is CASSPGLAGYNEQFF. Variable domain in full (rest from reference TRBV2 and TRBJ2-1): EPEVTQTPSHQVTQMGQEVILRCVPISNHLYFYWYRQILGQKVEFLVSFYNNEISEKSEIFDDQFSVERPDGSNFTLKIRSTKLEDSAMYFCASSPGLAGYNEQFFGPGTRLTVL.

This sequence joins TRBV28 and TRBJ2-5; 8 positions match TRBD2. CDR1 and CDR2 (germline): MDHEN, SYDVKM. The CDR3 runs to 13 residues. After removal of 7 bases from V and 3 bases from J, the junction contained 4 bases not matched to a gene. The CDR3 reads CASIRGGEETQYF. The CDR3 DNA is TGTGCCAGCATTCGGGGGGGAGAAGAGACCCAGTACTTC. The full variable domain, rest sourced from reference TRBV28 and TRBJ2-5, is DVKVTQSSRYLVKRTGEKVFLECVQDMDHENMFWYRQDPGLGLRLIYFSYDVKMKEKGDIPEGYSVSREKKERFSLILESASTNQTSMYLCASIRGGEETQYFGPGTRLLVL.

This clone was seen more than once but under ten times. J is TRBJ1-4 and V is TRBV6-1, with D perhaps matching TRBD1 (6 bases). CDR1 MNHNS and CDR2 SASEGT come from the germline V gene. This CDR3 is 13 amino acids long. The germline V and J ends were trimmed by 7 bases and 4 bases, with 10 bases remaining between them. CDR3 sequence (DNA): TGTGCCAGCATGGACAGAGATAATGAAAAACTGTTTTTT. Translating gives CASMDRDNEKLFF.

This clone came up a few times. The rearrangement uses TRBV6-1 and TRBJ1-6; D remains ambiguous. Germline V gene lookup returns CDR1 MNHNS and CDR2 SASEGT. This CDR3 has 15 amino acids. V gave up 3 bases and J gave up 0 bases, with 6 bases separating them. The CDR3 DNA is TGTGCCAGCAGTGAGGCCAGCTCCTATAATTCACCCCTCCACTTT. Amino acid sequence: CASSEASSYNSPLHF.

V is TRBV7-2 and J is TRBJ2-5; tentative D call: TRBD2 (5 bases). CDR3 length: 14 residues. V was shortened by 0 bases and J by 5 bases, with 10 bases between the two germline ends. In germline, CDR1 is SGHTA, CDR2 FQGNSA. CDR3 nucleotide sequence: TGTGCCAGCAGCTTAGCGGGAACGGGGGAGACCCAGTACTTC. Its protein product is CASSLAGTGETQYF. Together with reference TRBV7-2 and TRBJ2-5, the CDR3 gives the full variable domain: GAGVSQSPSNKVTEKGKDVELRCDPISGHTALYWYRQSLGQGLEFLIYFQGNSAPDKSGLPSDRFSAERTGGSVSTLTIQRTQQEDSAVYLCASSLAGTGETQYFGPGTRLLVL.

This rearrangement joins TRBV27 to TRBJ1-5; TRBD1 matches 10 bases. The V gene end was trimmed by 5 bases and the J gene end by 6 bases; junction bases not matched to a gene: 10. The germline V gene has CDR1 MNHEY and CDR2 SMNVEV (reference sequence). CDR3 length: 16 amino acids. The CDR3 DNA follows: TGTGCCAGCAGTCCTAGGGGACAGGGGTCCGGTCAGCCCCAGCATTTT. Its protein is CASSPRGQGSGQPQHF.

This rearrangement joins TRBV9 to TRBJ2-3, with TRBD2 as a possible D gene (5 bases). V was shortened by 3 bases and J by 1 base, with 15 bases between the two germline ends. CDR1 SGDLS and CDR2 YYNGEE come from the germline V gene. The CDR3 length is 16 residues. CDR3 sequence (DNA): TGTGCCAGCAGCGAGCTCCCGGGATTTCGCACAGATACGCAGTATTTT. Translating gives CASSELPGFRTDTQYF. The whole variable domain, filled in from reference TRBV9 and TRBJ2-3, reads DSGVTQTPKHLITATGQRVTLRCSPRSGDLSVYWYQQSLDQGLQFLIQYYNGEERAKGNILERFSAQQFPDLHSELNLSSLELGDSALYFCASSELPGFRTDTQYFGPGTRLTVL.